A selection of T cell receptor beta chains follows, all from one sample in a study of T cell responses to AZD1222 COVID-19 vaccine. Measured with immunoSEQ multiplex PCR; TCRdb has only the in-frame clones, and not every one. The table lists over 150,000 clones, about nine tenths of them singletons. Sample: peripheral blood, taken on day 0 of AZD1222 vaccination. The receptors were gathered from an adult in good health. The CDR3 runs from the conserved cysteine through the conserved F or W. The D gene is left open where the match is weak. Expanded clones get a size class; other rows say once, few or many, or leave the size out.

j_gene,d_gene,v_gene,abundance,CDR3aa,CDR3nt
TRBJ1-3,NA,TRBV7-9,few,CASSPLGSGNTIYF,TGTGCCAGCAGCCCCCTAGGCTCTGGAAACACCATATATTTT
TRBJ2-3,NA,TRBV7-9,NA,CASSPLGESGFSDTQYF,TGTGCCAGCAGCCCCCTGGGGGAATCCGGCTTCTCAGATACGCAGTATTTT
TRBJ2-2,TRBD2,TRBV6-2/TRBV6-3,NA,CASRRTRTSGNTGELFF,TGTGCCAGCCGCCGGACTCGGACTAGCGGGAACACCGGGGAGCTGTTTTTT
TRBJ1-2,TRBD1,TRBV3-1/TRBV3-2,NA,CASSQLDRGPVGYTF,TGTGCCAGCAGCCAACTCGACAGGGGGCCGGTAGGCTACACCTTC
TRBJ1-1,NA,TRBV18,NA,CASSPIQTNTEAFF,TGTGCCAGCTCACCAATACAGACGAACACTGAAGCTTTCTTT
TRBJ1-2,TRBD1,TRBV28,NA,CASSPRGQVLSNYGYTF,TGTGCCAGCAGTCCCAGGGGACAGGTCCTCTCTAACTATGGCTACACCTTC
TRBJ2-7,TRBD1,TRBV7-2,NA,CASSLGPGTGGSEQYF,TGTGCCAGCAGCTTAGGCCCCGGGACAGGGGGCTCCGAGCAGTACTTC
TRBJ2-7,NA,TRBV9,NA,CASSVGAGAYEQYF,TGTGCCAGCAGCGTAGGGGCGGGTGCCTACGAGCAGTACTTC
TRBJ1-1,NA,TRBV20-1,few,CSGYLNTEAFF,TGCAGTGGGTATCTGAACACTGAAGCTTTCTTT
TRBJ1-2,NA,TRBV29-1,once,CSVEPLPGYYGYTF,TGCAGCGTTGAACCTTTGCCCGGGTACTATGGCTACACCTTC
TRBJ1-5,NA,TRBV6-5,NA,CASREGGRNQPQHF,TGTGCCAGCAGGGAGGGAGGACGCAATCAGCCCCAGCATTTT
TRBJ2-1,NA,TRBV18,NA,CASSPRDSWQFF,TGTGCCAGCTCACCACGGGACTCCTGGCAGTTCTTC
TRBJ2-3,TRBD1,TRBV5-1,NA,CASSPQGRDTDTQYF,TGCGCCAGCAGCCCACAGGGGAGAGACACAGATACGCAGTATTTT
TRBJ1-3,TRBD1,TRBV7-6,NA,CASSLGTGSSGNTIYF,TGTGCCAGCAGCTTAGGGACAGGCAGCTCTGGAAACACCATATATTTT
TRBJ2-5,TRBD2,TRBV5-1,once,CASSLDLTSGIQETQYF,TGCGCCAGCAGCTTGGACCTGACTAGCGGGATCCAAGAGACCCAGTACTTC
TRBJ2-2,TRBD2,TRBV9,NA,CASSVAPSGGTGELFF,TGTGCCAGCAGCGTAGCTCCTAGCGGGGGGACCGGGGAGCTGTTTTTT
TRBJ2-7,NA,TRBV28,once,CASSTPGSEQYF,TGTGCCAGCAGCACCCCAGGTTCGGAGCAGTACTTC
TRBJ2-7,NA,TRBV29-1,NA,CSVVTYEQYF,TGCAGCGTTGTTACCTACGAGCAGTACTTC
TRBJ2-3,NA,TRBV25-1,NA,CASSEGSVLSTDTQYF,TGTGCCAGCAGTGAGGGTTCCGTCCTGTCCACAGATACGCAGTATTTT
TRBJ1-2,NA,TRBV4-1,NA,CASSKTPGQGSRDGYTF,TGCGCCAGCAGCAAAACACCGGGCCAGGGGAGTAGGGATGGCTACACCTTC
TRBJ1-1,NA,TRBV9,NA,CASRGGQGTEAFF,TGTGCCAGCAGAGGGGGGCAGGGCACTGAAGCTTTCTTT
TRBJ1-3,NA,TRBV6-6,NA,CASSSLSLSGNTIYF,TGTGCCAGCAGTTCACTCTCACTTAGTGGAAACACCATATATTTT
TRBJ1-3,NA,TRBV3-1/TRBV3-2,once,CASSPQSGSGNTIYF,TGTGCCAGCAGCCCGCAGTCAGGATCTGGAAACACCATATATTTT
TRBJ1-3,NA,TRBV18,once,CASSPSQGSGGNTIYF,TGTGCCAGCTCACCCTCACAGGGAAGTGGCGGAAACACCATATATTTT
TRBJ2-1,TRBD2,TRBV4-3,NA,CASSQDLAGGNDEQFF,TGCGCCAGCAGCCAAGATTTGGCGGGGGGGAACGATGAGCAGTTCTTC
TRBJ1-6,TRBD1,TRBV7-2,NA,CASSLRGRISSYNSPLHF,TGTGCCAGCAGCTTAAGGGGGCGGATAAGCTCCTATAATTCACCCCTCCACTTT
TRBJ1-5,NA,TRBV19,once,CASKGVQGQPQHF,TGTGCCAGTAAGGGGGTCCAGGGTCAGCCCCAGCATTTT
TRBJ1-2,TRBD1,TRBV2,NA,CASSDQGVVGYTF,TGTGCCAGCAGTGACCAGGGGGTTGTCGGCTACACCTTC
TRBJ2-5,TRBD2,TRBV27,NA,CASSSKLAGGPLETQYF,TGTGCCAGCAGTTCCAAACTAGCGGGGGGGCCTTTAGAGACCCAGTACTTC
TRBJ1-1,TRBD1,TRBV6-5,NA,CASSSPGRGRGTEAFF,TGTGCCAGCAGTTCCCCTGGGAGGGGGCGGGGAACTGAAGCTTTCTTT
TRBJ1-4,TRBD1,TRBV9,NA,CASSYRQGWNEKLFF,TGTGCCAGCAGTTATAGACAGGGTTGGAATGAAAAACTGTTTTTT
TRBJ1-5,NA,TRBV6-2/TRBV6-3,once,CASSWGIDQPQHF,TGTGCCAGCAGCTGGGGAATTGATCAGCCCCAGCATTTT
TRBJ1-5,TRBD1,TRBV28,NA,CAIRQGGISGQPQHF,TGTGCCATACGACAGGGGGGGATAAGCGGTCAGCCCCAGCATTTT
TRBJ1-3,TRBD1,TRBV29-1,NA,CSATGEVAGNTIYF,TGCAGCGCCACAGGGGAGGTAGCTGGAAACACCATATATTTT
TRBJ1-1,NA,TRBV6-5,NA,CASSYQRDTEAFF,TGTGCCAGCAGTTATCAGAGGGACACTGAAGCTTTCTTT
TRBJ1-1,NA,TRBV7-9,NA,CASSSRAPETEAFF,TGTGCCAGCAGCTCCCGTGCTCCGGAGACTGAAGCTTTCTTT
TRBJ2-5,NA,TRBV5-1,NA,CASSPQAGAETQYF,TGCGCCAGCAGCCCCCAAGCAGGGGCCGAGACCCAGTACTTC
TRBJ1-5,TRBD1,TRBV20-1,few,CSASPGQGVKPQHF,TGCAGTGCTAGTCCGGGACAGGGGGTTAAACCCCAGCATTTT
TRBJ2-1,TRBD2,TRBV3-1/TRBV3-2,NA,CASSKVGGYNEQFF,TGTGCCAGCAGTAAGGTCGGGGGGTACAATGAGCAGTTCTTC
TRBJ1-1,NA,TRBV3-1/TRBV3-2,NA,CASTMNTEAFF,TGTGCCAGCACCATGAACACTGAAGCTTTCTTT
TRBJ2-2,TRBD1,TRBV19,NA,CASSGATGGKTGELFF,TGTGCCAGTAGTGGTGCGACAGGGGGAAAAACCGGGGAGCTGTTTTTT
TRBJ1-3,TRBD1,TRBV28,NA,CASSIHQGDSGNTIYF,TGTGCCAGTTCAATTCACCAGGGGGACTCTGGAAACACCATATATTTT
TRBJ1-5,NA,TRBV19,NA,CASSRQGTQPQHF,TGTGCCAGTAGTCGGCAGGGGACTCAGCCCCAGCATTTT
TRBJ1-1,TRBD1,TRBV4-1,NA,CASSQVGRQGALNGEAFF,TGCGCCAGCAGCCAAGTAGGTCGCCAGGGGGCCCTCAACGGTGAAGCTTTCTTT
TRBJ2-5,TRBD1,TRBV7-2,NA,CASSTRQGTQYF,TGTGCCAGCAGCACCCGACAGGGGACCCAGTACTTC
TRBJ1-1,TRBD1,TRBV11-3,few,CASSRQGGDTEAFF,TGTGCCAGCAGCAGACAGGGGGGCGACACTGAAGCTTTCTTT
TRBJ1-2,NA,TRBV6-1,NA,CASSELRANYGYTF,TGTGCCAGCAGTGAGTTACGGGCCAACTATGGCTACACCTTC
TRBJ1-4,NA,TRBV6-5,NA,CASSSRETNEKLFF,TGTGCCAGCAGCAGCAGGGAAACTAATGAAAAACTGTTTTTT
TRBJ1-2,TRBD1,TRBV11-3,once,CASSPWTGPNYGYTF,TGTGCCAGCAGCCCCTGGACAGGGCCCAACTATGGCTACACCTTC
TRBJ1-2,NA,TRBV30,NA,CAWSAGGGYTF,TGTGCCTGGAGTGCCGGGGGTGGCTACACCTTC
TRBJ1-1,NA,TRBV6-5,NA,CASSLGGPWNTEAFF,TGTGCCAGCAGTTTGGGGGGTCCCTGGAACACTGAAGCTTTCTTT
TRBJ1-4,NA,TRBV3-1/TRBV3-2,once,CASSQAGSPREELFF,TGTGCCAGCAGCCAAGCTGGGAGCCCGAGGGAAGAACTGTTTTTT
TRBJ2-3,NA,TRBV6-1,NA,CASSEATGSSTDTQYF,TGTGCCAGCAGTGAAGCGACAGGCTCGTCCACAGATACGCAGTATTTT
TRBJ2-3,TRBD2,TRBV10-3,NA,CAIRLAGSTDTQYF,TGTGCCATACGACTAGCGGGATCCACAGATACGCAGTATTTT